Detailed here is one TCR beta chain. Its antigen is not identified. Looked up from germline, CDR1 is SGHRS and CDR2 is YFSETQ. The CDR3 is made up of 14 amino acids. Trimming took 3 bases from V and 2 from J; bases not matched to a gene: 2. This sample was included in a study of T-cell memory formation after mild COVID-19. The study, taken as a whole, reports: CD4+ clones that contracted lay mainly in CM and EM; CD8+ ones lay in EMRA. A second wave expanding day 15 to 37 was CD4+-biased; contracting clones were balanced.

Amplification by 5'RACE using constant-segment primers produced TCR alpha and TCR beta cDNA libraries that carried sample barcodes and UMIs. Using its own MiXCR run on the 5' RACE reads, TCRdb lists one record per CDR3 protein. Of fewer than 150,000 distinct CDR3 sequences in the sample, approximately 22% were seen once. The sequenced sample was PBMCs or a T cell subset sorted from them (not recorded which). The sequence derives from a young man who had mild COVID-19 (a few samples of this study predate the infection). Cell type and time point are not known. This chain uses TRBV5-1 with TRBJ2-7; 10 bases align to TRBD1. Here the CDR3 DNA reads TGCGCCAGCAGCTCCGGGACAGGGGCCTACGAGCAGTACTTC. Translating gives CASSSGTGAYEQYF.